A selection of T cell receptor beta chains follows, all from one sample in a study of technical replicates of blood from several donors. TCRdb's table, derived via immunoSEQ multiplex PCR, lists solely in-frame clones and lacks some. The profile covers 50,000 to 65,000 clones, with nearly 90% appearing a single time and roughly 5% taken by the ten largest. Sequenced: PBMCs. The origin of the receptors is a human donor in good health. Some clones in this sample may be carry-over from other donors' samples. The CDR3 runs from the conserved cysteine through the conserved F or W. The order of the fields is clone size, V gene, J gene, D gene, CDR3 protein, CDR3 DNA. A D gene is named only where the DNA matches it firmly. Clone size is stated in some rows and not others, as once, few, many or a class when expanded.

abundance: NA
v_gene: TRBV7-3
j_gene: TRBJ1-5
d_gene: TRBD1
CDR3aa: CASSLNRTGGRQPQHF
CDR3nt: TGTGCCAGCAGCTTAAACCGGACAGGGGGCAGGCAGCCCCAGCATTTT

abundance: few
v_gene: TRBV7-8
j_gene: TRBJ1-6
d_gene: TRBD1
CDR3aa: CASSLDWTGGRSPLHF
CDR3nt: TGTGCCAGCAGCTTAGACTGGACAGGGGGCCGTTCACCCCTCCACTTT

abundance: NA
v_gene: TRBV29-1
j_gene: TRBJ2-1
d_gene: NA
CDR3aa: CSVDRGLSYNEQFF
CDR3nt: TGCAGCGTGGACCGGGGTCTCTCCTACAATGAGCAGTTCTTC

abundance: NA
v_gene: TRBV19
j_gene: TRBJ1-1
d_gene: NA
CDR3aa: CASSIVGGYTEAFF
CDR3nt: TGTGCCAGTAGTATAGTAGGCGGATACACTGAAGCTTTCTTT

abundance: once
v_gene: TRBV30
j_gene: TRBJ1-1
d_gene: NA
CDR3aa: CAWSPLRGGVAEAFF
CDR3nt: TGTGCCTGGAGTCCTCTCAGGGGCGGAGTGGCTGAAGCTTTCTTT

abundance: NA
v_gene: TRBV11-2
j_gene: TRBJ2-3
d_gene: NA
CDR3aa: CASRLTRSTDTQYF
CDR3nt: TGTGCCAGCAGGTTGACTAGGAGCACAGATACGCAGTATTTT

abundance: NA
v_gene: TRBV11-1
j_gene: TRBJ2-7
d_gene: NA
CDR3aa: CASSDFQTGDRQYF
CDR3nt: TGTGCCAGCAGCGACTTCCAGACGGGAGATCGGCAGTACTTC

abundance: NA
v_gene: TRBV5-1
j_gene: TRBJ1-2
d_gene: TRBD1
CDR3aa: CASSIGQVYGYTF
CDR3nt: TGCGCCAGCAGCATTGGACAGGTCTATGGCTACACCTTC

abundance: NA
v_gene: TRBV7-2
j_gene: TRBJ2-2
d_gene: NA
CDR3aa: CASSSTGAGELFF
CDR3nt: TGTGCCAGCAGTTCAACAGGTGCCGGGGAGCTGTTTTTT

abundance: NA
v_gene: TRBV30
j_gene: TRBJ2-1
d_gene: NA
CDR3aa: CAWGGGSYNEQFF
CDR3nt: TGTGCCTGGGGGGGAGGTTCCTACAATGAGCAGTTCTTC

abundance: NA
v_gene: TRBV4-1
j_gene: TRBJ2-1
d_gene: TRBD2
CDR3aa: CASSRELAGGIDEQFF
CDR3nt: TGCGCCAGCAGCCGAGAACTAGCGGGGGGTATCGATGAGCAGTTCTTC

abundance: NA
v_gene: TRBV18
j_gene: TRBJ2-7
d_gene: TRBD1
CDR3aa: CASSSGGQGAYEQYF
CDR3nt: TGTGCCAGCTCAAGCGGGGGACAGGGGGCCTACGAGCAGTACTTC

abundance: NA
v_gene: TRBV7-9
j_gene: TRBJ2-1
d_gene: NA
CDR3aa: CASSLGPSFEGNEQFF
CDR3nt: TGTGCCAGCAGCTTAGGTCCCTCTTTTGAGGGCAATGAGCAGTTCTTC

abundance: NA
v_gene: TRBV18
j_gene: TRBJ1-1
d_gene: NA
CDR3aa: CASSPIQGIDTEAFF
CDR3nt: TGTGCCAGCTCACCAATTCAGGGTATTGACACTGAAGCTTTCTTT

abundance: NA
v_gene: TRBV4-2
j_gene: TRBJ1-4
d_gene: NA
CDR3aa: CASSQRGQSLDEKLFF
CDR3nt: TGTGCCAGCAGCCAACGCGGACAGAGCTTGGACGAAAAACTGTTTTTT

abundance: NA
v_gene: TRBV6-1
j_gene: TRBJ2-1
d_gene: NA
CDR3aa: CASSEFQGGRLNEQFF
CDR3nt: TGTGCCAGCAGTGAATTCCAGGGGGGCCGTTTGAATGAGCAGTTCTTC

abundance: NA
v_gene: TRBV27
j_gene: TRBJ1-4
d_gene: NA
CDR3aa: CASSLSRSKMVNEKLFF
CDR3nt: TGTGCCAGCAGTTTAAGCAGGTCCAAGATGGTCAATGAAAAACTGTTTTTT

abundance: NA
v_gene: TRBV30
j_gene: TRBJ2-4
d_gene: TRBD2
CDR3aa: CAWGGEGKNIQYF
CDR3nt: TGTGCCTGGGGCGGGGAGGGGAAAAACATTCAGTACTTC

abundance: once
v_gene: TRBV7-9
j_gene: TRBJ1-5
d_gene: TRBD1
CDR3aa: CASSSEIGQDSNQPQHF
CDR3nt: TGTGCCAGCAGCTCGGAGATCGGACAGGATAGCAATCAGCCCCAGCATTTT

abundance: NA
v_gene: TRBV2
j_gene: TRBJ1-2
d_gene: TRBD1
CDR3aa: CASRGQGNYGYTF
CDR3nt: TGTGCCAGCAGGGGACAGGGCAACTATGGCTACACCTTC